The 13 T cell receptor beta chains given below trace back to one sample, sequenced in a study of cytomegalovirus exposure and HLA in healthy donors (dated by TCRdb to about 2017). Library preparation employed the immunoSEQ multiplex PCR assay. The multiplex PCR relied on a mix of 60 forward primers for TCR Vbeta segments and 13 reverse primers for TCR Jbeta segments. TCRdb's version of the immuneACCESS table is confined to in-frame rearrangements and falls short of the full clone set. An unresolved V gene accounts for under half of the shortfall where checked; the remainder is of unknown origin. The sample table holds approximately 190,000 clones, of which 75% to 90% were seen once. The ten largest clonotypes hold approximately 0.74% of the sample. The sequenced material came from PBMCs. These receptors all stem from a woman between 18 and 30 years old in good health and CMV-seronegative.

This rearrangement joins TRBV7-8 to TRBJ2-3; D is uncertain. The CDR3 is made up of 13 amino acids. From germline, CDR1 is SGHVS and CDR2 FQNEAQ. Trimming removed 5 bases from V and 3 bases from J, with 9 bases in between. The chain's CDR3 is CASSPLWTDTQYF. CDR3 in DNA: TGTGCCAGCAGCCCACTTTGGACAGATACGCAGTATTTT. Complete variable domain (other parts from reference TRBV7-8 and TRBJ2-3): GAGVSQSPRYKVAKRGQDVALRCDPISGHVSLFWYQQALGQGPEFLTYFQNEAQLDKSGLPSDRFFAERPEGSVSTLKIQRTQQEDSAVYLCASSPLWTDTQYFGPGTRLTVL.

The chain joins TRBV5-1 to TRBJ1-1; possibly TRBD1 for D (6 bases). The CDR3 has 14 amino acids. Germline lookup yields CDR1 SGHRS and CDR2 YFSETQ. Trimming took 1 base from V and 5 from J, leaving 12 bases between them. As DNA, the CDR3 is TGCGCCAGCAGCTTGCAGGGGAGGGATACTGAAGCTTTCTTT. Translating it yields CASSLQGRDTEAFF.

J is TRBJ2-1 and V is TRBV6-5; tentatively, D is TRBD2 (5 bases). Looked up from germline, CDR1 is MNHEY and CDR2 is SVGAGI. CDR3 size: 15 residues. V lost 4 bases, J lost 4 bases, and 14 bases lay in between. CDR3 in DNA: TGTGCCAGCAGTTTATCGGAGCGGAAATACAATGAGCAGTTCTTC. This gives the protein CASSLSERKYNEQFF.

The rearrangement uses TRBV27 and TRBJ2-5; 10 bases are shared with TRBD2. The V gene end was trimmed by 0 bases and the J gene end by 5 bases; junction bases not matched to a gene: 9. Per germline, CDR1 MNHEY and CDR2 SMNVEV (reference sequence). The CDR3 length is 17 residues. CDR3 sequence: CASSLSMGLALMETQYF. CDR3 bases: TGTGCCAGCAGTTTATCCATGGGACTAGCGCTGATGGAGACCCAGTACTTC.

J is TRBJ2-7 and V is TRBV27; 8 nucleotides match TRBD1. Germline V gives CDR1 MNHEY, CDR2 SMNVEV (reference sequence). V gave up 3 bases and J gave up 5 bases; unmatched junction bases: 6. The CDR3 loop spans 14 amino acids. The CDR3 DNA is TGTGCCAGCAGTTTCGGACAGGGTTCCCACGAGCAGTACTTC. It codes for CASSFGQGSHEQYF.

V is TRBV6-4 and J is TRBJ1-5, with a tentative D call TRBD1 (6 bases). Trimming left V 9 bases short and J 4 bases short, with 10 bases between. The CDR3 extends over 12 amino acids. Germline CDR1 reads MRHNA; CDR2 reads SNTAGT. CDR3: CARDTGNQPQHF. CDR3 sequence (DNA): TGTGCCAGGGATACAGGGAATCAGCCCCAGCATTTT.

V usage is TRBV19 and J usage is TRBJ2-5, with 9 bases lining up with TRBD2. Judging by the DNA end, TRBJ2-7 fits better; the J call may be wrong. The length of the CDR3 is 15 residues. The germline CDR1 and CDR2 sequences are LNHDA and SQIVND (reference sequence). The DNA of the CDR3 is TGTGCCAGTCACCCGGCGGGGGGGCACTCCTACGAGCAGTACTTC. Translating it yields CASHPAGGHSYEQYF.

The V and J genes are TRBV27 and TRBJ2-3, with TRBD2 as a possible D gene (6 bases). V lost 4 bases to trimming and J lost 6 bases, with 20 bases between them. The length of the CDR3 is 16 residues. Per germline, CDR1 MNHEY and CDR2 SMNVEV (reference sequence). CDR3 sequence (DNA): TGTGCCAGCAGTTCTCCTTGGGCAGGGAGGTTGGATACGCAGTATTTT. It translates to CASSSPWAGRLDTQYF.

J is TRBJ2-5 and V is TRBV15; 9 bases line up with TRBD1. The germline gives CDR1 LNHNV, CDR2 YYDKDF (reference sequence). V shed 4 bases, J shed 5 bases, and the junction held 8 bases outside the gene matches. The CDR3 extends over 15 amino acids. CDR3 nucleotide sequence: TGTGCCACCAGCAAACTACAGGGGGCCAGGGAGACCCAGTACTTC. Protein: CATSKLQGARETQYF.

The chain uses TRBV6-6 and TRBJ2-3; possible D gene TRBD2, 5 bases. Germline V gene lookup returns CDR1 MNHNY and CDR2 SVGAGI (reference sequence). The CDR3 is 15 amino acids. V lost 6 bases to trimming and J lost 4 bases, with 17 bases between them. The CDR3: CASSPGGYPADTQYF. CDR3 sequence (DNA): TGTGCCAGCAGCCCCGGAGGATATCCTGCAGATACGCAGTATTTT.

J is TRBJ1-6 and V is TRBV21-1. TRBV21-1 is described as a pseudogene. The CDR3 is 17 residues long. The CDR3 here is CASSKALGGSYNSPLHF. CDR3 in DNA: TGTGCCAGCAGCAAAGCGCTAGGAGGCTCCTATAATTCACCCCTCCACTTT.

The chain employs TRBV6-6 and TRBJ2-3; D is uncertain. Germline loops: CDR1 MNHNY, CDR2 SVGAGI (reference sequence). The CDR3 consists of 15 residues. V was cut by 2 bases and J by 0 bases, with 9 bases left in between. The chain's CDR3 is CASSYPESSTDTQYF. The CDR3 DNA reads as TGTGCCAGCAGTTACCCCGAGTCCAGCACAGATACGCAGTATTTT.

The V and J genes are TRBV30 and TRBJ2-2, with unresolved D. Trimming shortened V by 5 bases and J by 10 bases, and 11 bases separated the two germline ends. Germline CDR1 GTSNPN, CDR2 SVGIG (reference sequence). The length of the CDR3 is 11 residues. The CDR3 sequence is CAWSQLEELFF. The DNA of the CDR3 is TGTGCCTGGTCTCAATTAGAGGAGCTGTTTTTT.